A single sample gave rise to the 11 T cell receptor beta chains below, sequenced in a study of regulatory T cells in long-lasting Graves disease. Building the TCR beta libraries relied on iRepertoire HTBI primers, and CDR3 regions underwent Arm-PCR. TCRdb re-analysed the multiplex PCR reads in MiXCR, keeping a single row per CDR3 protein. This table has some 320,000 distinct CDR3 sequences, under 20% appearing once. Time point defined: newly diagnosed GD, antithyroid drugs for less than 3 months. TCR sequences were obtained from RNA taken from PBMCs. Sequenced here: peripheral blood mononuclear cells (PBMCs), sampled at new diagnosis, from a patient treated with antithyroid drugs. The receptors come from a female donor with Graves disease.

This clonotype was seen ten or more times. The rearrangement joins TRBV10-3 to TRBJ2-2, with 11 bases fitting TRBD2. CDR3 length: 16 amino acids. V trimming: 2 bases; J trimming: 2 bases; junction bases outside the gene matches: 1. CDR1 and CDR2 (germline): ENHRY, SYGVKD. The CDR3 region is CAISEGTSGNTGELFF. The CDR3 nucleotides are TGTGCCATCAGTGAGGGGACTAGCGGAAACACCGGGGAGCTGTTTTTT.

This clonotype has at least ten counts. The genes are TRBV28 and TRBJ2-7; TRBD2 matches 10 bases. This CDR3 has 15 amino acids. Trimming cost V 5 bases and J 4 bases; bases outside gene matches: 8. Germline lookup yields CDR1 MDHEN and CDR2 SYDVKM. The CDR3: CASSEGLAAPYEQYF. The CDR3 region has the DNA TGTGCCAGCAGTGAAGGACTAGCGGCGCCTTACGAGCAGTACTTC.

The chain has TRBV10-3 and TRBJ2-2; D perhaps matches TRBD1 (5 bases). V lost 7 bases, J lost 1 base, and 10 bases lay in between. The CDR3 is 14 residues long. Looked up from germline, CDR1 is ENHRY and CDR2 is SYGVKD. The CDR3 here is CAITPQGNTGELFF. The CDR3 DNA follows: TGTGCCATCACCCCCCAGGGGAACACCGGGGAGCTGTTTTTT.

This clonotype was picked up a small number of times. The chain uses TRBV19 and TRBJ2-6, with D perhaps being TRBD1 or TRBD2 (5 bases each). The CDR3 spans 16 residues. Germline V gene data show CDR1 as LNHDA and CDR2 as SQIVND (reference sequence). V dropped 5 bases and J dropped 2 bases, with 13 bases sitting between them. The CDR3 DNA is TGTGCCAGTAGTCCTCCGCAGGGAGCTGGGGCCAACGTCCTGACTTTC. As protein: CASSPPQGAGANVLTF.

The rearrangement uses TRBV29-1 and TRBJ2-2; D may be TRBD1 or TRBD2 (5 bases each). This CDR3 spans 15 amino acids. Trimming cost V 7 bases and J 2 bases, with 17 bases left between them. Germline values: CDR1 SQVTM, CDR2 ANQGSEA. CDR3 sequence reads: CSATATGANTGELFF. The DNA of the CDR3 is TGCAGCGCTACGGCCACCGGGGCTAACACCGGGGAGCTGTTTTTT.

This clonotype occurred many times. The chain links TRBV12-3 or TRBV12-4 to TRBJ2-5; weak D call: TRBD1 (5 bases). The CDR3 runs to 17 residues. V was shortened by 6 bases and J by 7 bases, with 27 bases between the two germline ends. The CDR3 coding sequence is TGTGCCAGCAGCCTTAGGCCCCCGACAGCCACCCTTGGGACCCAGTACTTC. Encoded protein: CASSLRPPTATLGTQYF.

At least ten counts were recorded for this clonotype. The rearrangement joins TRBV4-1 to TRBJ2-5; TRBD1 might be the D (5 bases). The V end was cut by 1 base, the J end by 0 bases, with 15 bases between. Germline values: CDR1 MGHRA, CDR2 YSYEKL. The CDR3 spans 17 residues. CDR3: CASSQGWQDMYQETQYF. Here the CDR3 DNA reads TGCGCCAGCAGCCAAGGGTGGCAGGACATGTACCAAGAGACCCAGTACTTC.

This clonotype was recorded a few times. The V gene is TRBV19, the J gene TRBJ2-4; no firm D call. Germline V gene sequence: CDR1 LNHDA, CDR2 SQIVND (reference sequence). The CDR3 totals 13 residues. Between the trimmed V and J ends, which lost 1 base and 7 bases, there was a span of 8 bases. The CDR3 is CASSIGRANIQYF. DNA for the CDR3: TGTGCCAGTAGTATAGGTCGGGCGAACATTCAGTACTTC.

Concerning this clonotype: The junction does not match germline at one end; this may be a read error. The J gene is TRBJ2-7, the V gene TRBV7-9, with 8 positions matching TRBD1. The CDR3 loop spans 13 amino acids. In germline, CDR1 is SEHNR, CDR2 FQNEAQ (reference sequence). CDR3 DNA sequence: TGTGTCAGCAGTGGGACAGGAGGATACGAGCAGTACTTC. Residues: CVSSGTGGYEQYF.

This clonotype was counted ten times or more. The gene calls are TRBV7-3 and TRBJ1-1; 8 positions match TRBD1. The length of the CDR3 is 11 residues. The junction had 1 base not matched to a gene; V was cut back by 9 bases and J by 4 bases. Germline values: CDR1 SGHTA, CDR2 FQGTGA. The CDR3 coding sequence is TGTGCCAGTACAGGGGGCACTGAAGCTTTCTTT. Its protein is CASTGGTEAFF.

This clonotype showed up many times. CDR3 loop: CAISVGGNEQFF. In DNA, the CDR3 is TGTGCCATCAGTGTGGGCGGCAATGAGCAGTTCTTC. V gene TRBV10-3 combines with J gene TRBJ2-1; the D is unclear. V was clipped by 4 bases and J by 6 bases, with 7 bases between them. Germline assignment: CDR1 ENHRY and CDR2 SYGVKD. The CDR3 is 12 residues long.